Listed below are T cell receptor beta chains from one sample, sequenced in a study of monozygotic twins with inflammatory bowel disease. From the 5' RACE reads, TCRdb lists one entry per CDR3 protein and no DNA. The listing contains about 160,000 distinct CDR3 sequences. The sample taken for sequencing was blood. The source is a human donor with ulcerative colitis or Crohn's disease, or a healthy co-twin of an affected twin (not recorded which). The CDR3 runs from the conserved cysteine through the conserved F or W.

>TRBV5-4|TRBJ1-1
CASSLGQGGSTEAFF
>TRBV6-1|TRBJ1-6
CASTEGQNNSPLHF
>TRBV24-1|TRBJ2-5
CATSEPGTRAQETQYF
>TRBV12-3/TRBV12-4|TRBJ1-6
CASTNLHPYNSPLHF
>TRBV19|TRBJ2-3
CASSSGGTPGTDTQYF
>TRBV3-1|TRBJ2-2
CASSQVAGFELFF
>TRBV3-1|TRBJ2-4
CASSPLLAGGRNIQYF
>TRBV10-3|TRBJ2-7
CAISGTASGYEQYF
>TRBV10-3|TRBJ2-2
CAISVGRGDTGELFF
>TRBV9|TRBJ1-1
CASSHAGRTEAFF
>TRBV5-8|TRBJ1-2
CASSPGGPPYGYTF
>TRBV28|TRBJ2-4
CASSSPGRASIQYF
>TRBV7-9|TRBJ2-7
CASSPLGQGYVYEQYF
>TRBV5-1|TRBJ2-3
CASSGLAGADTQYF
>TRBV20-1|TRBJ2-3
CSARWTGTDTQYF
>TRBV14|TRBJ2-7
CASSGETSGISYEQYF